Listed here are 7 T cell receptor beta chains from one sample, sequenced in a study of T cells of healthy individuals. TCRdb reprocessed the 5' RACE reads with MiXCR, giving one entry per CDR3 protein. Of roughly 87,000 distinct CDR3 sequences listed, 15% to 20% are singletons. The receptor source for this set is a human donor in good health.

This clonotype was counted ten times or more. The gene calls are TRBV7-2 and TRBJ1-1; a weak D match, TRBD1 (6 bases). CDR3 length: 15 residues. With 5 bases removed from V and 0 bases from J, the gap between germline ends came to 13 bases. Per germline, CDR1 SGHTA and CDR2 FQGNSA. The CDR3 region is CASSPGQIMNTEAFF. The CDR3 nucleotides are TGTGCCAGCAGCCCCGGACAGATAATGAACACTGAAGCTTTCTTT.

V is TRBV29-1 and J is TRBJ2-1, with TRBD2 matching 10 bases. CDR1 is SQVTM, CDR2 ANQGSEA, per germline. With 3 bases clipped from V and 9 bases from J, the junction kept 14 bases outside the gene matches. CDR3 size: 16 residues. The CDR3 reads CSVDLPSGGQGREQFF. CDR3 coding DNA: TGCAGCGTTGATTTACCTAGCGGGGGTCAGGGCCGTGAGCAGTTCTTC.

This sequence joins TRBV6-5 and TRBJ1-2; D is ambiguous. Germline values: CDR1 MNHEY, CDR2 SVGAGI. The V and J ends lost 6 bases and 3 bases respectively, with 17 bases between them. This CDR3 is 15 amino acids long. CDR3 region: CASRRGPNGHYGYTF. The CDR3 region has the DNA TGTGCCAGCAGGCGTGGACCCAACGGTCACTATGGCTACACCTTC.

CDR3 amino acids: CASSFLPKLTPITDTQYF. Here the CDR3 DNA reads TGTGCCAGCAGCTTCCTCCCGAAGCTAACCCCTATCACAGATACGCAGTATTTT. The V and J genes are TRBV7-9 and TRBJ2-3; D is unclear. The germline V and J ends were trimmed by 3 bases and 2 bases, with 21 bases remaining between them. The CDR3 runs 18 residues. The germline gives CDR1 SEHNR, CDR2 FQNEAQ (reference sequence).

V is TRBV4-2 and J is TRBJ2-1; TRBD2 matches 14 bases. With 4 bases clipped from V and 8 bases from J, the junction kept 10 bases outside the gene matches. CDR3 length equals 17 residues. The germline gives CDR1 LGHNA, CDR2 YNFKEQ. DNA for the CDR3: TGTGCCAGCAGCCCCACCGGGACTAGCGGGAGTGGGGATGAGCAGTTCTTC. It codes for CASSPTGTSGSGDEQFF.

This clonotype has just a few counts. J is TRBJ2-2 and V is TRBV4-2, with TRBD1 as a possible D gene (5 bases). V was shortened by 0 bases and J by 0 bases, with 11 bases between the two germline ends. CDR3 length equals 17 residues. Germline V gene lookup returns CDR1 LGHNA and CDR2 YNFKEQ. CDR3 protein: CASSQDGANANTGELFF. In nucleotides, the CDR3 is TGTGCCAGCAGCCAAGATGGGGCTAACGCGAACACCGGGGAGCTGTTTTTT.

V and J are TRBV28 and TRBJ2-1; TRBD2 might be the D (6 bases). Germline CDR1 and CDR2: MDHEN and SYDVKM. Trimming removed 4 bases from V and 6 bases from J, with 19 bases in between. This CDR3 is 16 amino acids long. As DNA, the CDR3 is TGTGCCAGCAGTTCGGGGGTGGGCCGATTCGGCAATGAGCAGTTCTTC. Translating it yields CASSSGVGRFGNEQFF.